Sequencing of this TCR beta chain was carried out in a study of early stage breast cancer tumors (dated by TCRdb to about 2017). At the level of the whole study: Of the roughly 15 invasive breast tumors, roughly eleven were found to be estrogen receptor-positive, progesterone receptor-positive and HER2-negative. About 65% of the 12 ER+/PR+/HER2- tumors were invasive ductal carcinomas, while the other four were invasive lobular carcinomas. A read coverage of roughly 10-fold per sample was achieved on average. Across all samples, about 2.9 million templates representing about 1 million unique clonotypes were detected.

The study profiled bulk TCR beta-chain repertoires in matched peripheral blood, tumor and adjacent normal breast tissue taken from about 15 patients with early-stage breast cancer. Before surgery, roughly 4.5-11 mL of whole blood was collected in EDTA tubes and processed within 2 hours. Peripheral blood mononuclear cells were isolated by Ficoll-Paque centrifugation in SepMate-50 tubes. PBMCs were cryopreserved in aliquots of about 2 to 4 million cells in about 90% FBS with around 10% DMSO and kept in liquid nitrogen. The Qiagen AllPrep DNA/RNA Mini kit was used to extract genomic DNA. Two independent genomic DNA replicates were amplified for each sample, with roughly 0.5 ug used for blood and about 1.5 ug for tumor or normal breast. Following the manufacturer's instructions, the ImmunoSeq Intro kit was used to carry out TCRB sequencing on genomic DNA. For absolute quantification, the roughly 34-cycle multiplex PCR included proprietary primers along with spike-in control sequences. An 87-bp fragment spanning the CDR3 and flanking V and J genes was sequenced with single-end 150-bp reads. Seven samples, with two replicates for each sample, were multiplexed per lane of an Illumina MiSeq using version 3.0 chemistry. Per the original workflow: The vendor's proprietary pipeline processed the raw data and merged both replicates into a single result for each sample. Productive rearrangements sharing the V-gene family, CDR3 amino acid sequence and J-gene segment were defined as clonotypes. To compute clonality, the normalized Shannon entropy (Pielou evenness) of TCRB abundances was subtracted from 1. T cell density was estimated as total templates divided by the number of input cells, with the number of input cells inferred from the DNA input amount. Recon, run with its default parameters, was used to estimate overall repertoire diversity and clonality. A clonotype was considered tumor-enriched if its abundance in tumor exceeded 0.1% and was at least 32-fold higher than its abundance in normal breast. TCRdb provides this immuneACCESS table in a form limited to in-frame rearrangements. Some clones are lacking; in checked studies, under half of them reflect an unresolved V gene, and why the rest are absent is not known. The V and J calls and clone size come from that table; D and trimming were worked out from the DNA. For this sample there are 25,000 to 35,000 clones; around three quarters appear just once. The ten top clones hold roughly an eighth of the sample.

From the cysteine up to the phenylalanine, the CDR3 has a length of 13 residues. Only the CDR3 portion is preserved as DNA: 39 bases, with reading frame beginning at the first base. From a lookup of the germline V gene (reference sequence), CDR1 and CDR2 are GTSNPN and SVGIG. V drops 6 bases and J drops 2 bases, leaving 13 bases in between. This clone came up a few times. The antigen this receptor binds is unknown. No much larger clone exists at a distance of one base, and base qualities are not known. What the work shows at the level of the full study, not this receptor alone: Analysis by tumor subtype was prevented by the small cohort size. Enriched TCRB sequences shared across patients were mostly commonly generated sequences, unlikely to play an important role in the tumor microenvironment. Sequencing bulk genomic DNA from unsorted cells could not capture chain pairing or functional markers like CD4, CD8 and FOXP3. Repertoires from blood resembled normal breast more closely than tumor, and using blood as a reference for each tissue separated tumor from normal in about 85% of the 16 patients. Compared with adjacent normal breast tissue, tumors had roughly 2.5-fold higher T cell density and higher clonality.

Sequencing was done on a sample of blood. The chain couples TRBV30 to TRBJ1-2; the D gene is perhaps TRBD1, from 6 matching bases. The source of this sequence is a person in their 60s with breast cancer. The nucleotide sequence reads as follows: TGTGCCTGCCGGGGGGGCCACAACTATGGCTACACCTTC. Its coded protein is CACRGGHNYGYTF.